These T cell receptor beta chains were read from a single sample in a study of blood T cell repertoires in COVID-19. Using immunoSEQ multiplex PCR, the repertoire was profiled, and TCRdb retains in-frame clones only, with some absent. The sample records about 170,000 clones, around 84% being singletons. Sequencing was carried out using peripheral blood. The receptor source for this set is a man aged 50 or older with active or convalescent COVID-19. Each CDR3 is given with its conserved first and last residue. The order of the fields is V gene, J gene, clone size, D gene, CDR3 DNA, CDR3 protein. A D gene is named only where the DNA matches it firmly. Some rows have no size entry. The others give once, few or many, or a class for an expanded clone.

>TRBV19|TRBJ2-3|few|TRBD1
TGTGCCAGTAGTCGACAGGGAATAGCAGATACGCAGTATTTT
CASSRQGIADTQYF
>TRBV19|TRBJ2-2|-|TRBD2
TGTGCCAGTAGTAGTCGACTAGCGGGGGGCGTAACGAACACCGGGGAGCTGTTTTTT
CASSSRLAGGVTNTGELFF
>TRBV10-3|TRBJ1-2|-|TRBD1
TGTGCCATCAGTGAGTCGAACAGGGGGGGAGTTAACTATGGCTACACCTTC
CAISESNRGGVNYGYTF
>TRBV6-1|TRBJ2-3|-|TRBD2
TGTGCCAGCAGTGCTAGCGGGAGGCTAAGCACAGATACGCAGTATTTT
CASSASGRLSTDTQYF
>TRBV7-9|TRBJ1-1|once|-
TGTGCCAGCAGCACCGAGGGGGGGGCGCAAGCTTTCTTT
CASSTEGGAQAFF
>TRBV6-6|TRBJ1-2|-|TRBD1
TGTGCCAGCAGCCAACAGGGGCCCTATGGCTACACCTTC
CASSQQGPYGYTF
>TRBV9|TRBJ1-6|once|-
TGTGCCAGCAGCGGCCAAACAGACTATAATTCACCCCTCCACTTT
CASSGQTDYNSPLHF
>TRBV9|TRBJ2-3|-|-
TGTGCCAGCAGCGTAAAGACGGGAGAGGACGATACGCAGTATTTT
CASSVKTGEDDTQYF
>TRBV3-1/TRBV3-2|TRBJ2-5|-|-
TGTGCCAGCAGCTCACCCGACAGACAAGAGACCCAGTACTTC
CASSSPDRQETQYF
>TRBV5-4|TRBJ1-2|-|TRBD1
TGTGCCAGCAGCTTAAGACAGGGCTATGGCTACACCTTC
CASSLRQGYGYTF
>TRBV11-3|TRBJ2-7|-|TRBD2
TGTGCCAGCAGCGAGACCGGGACTAGCTACGAGCAGTACTTC
CASSETGTSYEQYF
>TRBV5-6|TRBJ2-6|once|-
TGTGCCAGCAGTTCCTGGAGCTCTGGGGCCAACGTCCTGACTTTC
CASSSWSSGANVLTF
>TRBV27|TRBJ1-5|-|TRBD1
TGTGCCAGCAGTTTATCGACGACAGGGGACAATCAGCCCCAGCATTTT
CASSLSTTGDNQPQHF
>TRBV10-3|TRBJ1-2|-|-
TGTGCCATCAGTGATATTGTAGCTAACTATGGCTACACCTTC
CAISDIVANYGYTF
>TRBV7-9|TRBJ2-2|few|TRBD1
TGTGCCAGCAGCTTAATGACAGGGGCCAGGGAGCTGTTTTTT
CASSLMTGARELFF
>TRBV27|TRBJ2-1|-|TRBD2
TGTGCCAGCAGCGAAGAAGCGGGATCAGCCTACAATGAGCAGTTCTTC
CASSEEAGSAYNEQFF
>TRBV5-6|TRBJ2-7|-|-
TGTGCCAGCAGCATAAGGGACATCGGCTCCTACGAGCAGTACTTC
CASSIRDIGSYEQYF
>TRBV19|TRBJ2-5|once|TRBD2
TGTGCCAGTAGTCCGGGGGGAAACCAAGAGACCCAGTACTTC
CASSPGGNQETQYF
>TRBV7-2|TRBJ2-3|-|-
TGTGCCAGCAGCTTAGAACTCTACACAGATACGCAGTATTTT
CASSLELYTDTQYF
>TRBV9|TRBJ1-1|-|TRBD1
TGTGCCAGCAGCCGGCAGGGGGATACTGAAGCTTTCTTT
CASSRQGDTEAFF
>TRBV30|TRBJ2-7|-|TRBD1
TGTGCCTGGAGTATAGGACAGGGGGCAGGGCAGTACTTC
CAWSIGQGAGQYF
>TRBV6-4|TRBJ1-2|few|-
TGTGCCAGCAAAAGGTTACAGAAACCCTATGGCTACACCTTC
CASKRLQKPYGYTF
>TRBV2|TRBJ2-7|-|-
TGTGCCAGCAGCCCGGGGGTAGCTGGCTCCTACGAGCAGTACTTC
CASSPGVAGSYEQYF
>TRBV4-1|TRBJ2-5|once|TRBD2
TGCGCCAGCAGCCAAGAAGTCACAGGACTAGGGGAGACCCAGTACTTC
CASSQEVTGLGETQYF
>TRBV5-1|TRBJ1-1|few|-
TGCGCCAGCAGCCCGGACAGCTGGAACACTGAAGCTTTCTTT
CASSPDSWNTEAFF
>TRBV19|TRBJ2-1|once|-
TGTGCCAGTAGTCCCCGGGAACAGTTGTATTTCGATGAGCAGTTCTTC
CASSPREQLYFDEQFF
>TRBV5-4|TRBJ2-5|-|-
TGTGCCAGCAGCGGCTACCAAGAGACCCAGTACTTC
CASSGYQETQYF
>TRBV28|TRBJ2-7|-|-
TGTGCCAGCAGTTTAGCGGGGTCCCTAGACGAGCAGTACTTC
CASSLAGSLDEQYF
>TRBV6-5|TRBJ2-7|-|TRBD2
TGTGCCAGCGGACTAGCGGGGCGCTACGAGCAGTACTTC
CASGLAGRYEQYF
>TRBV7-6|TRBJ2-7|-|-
TGTGCCAGCAGCTCCTTTGGCGGGGAGCAGTACTTC
CASSSFGGEQYF
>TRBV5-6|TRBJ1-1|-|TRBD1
TGTGCCAGCGCTTACAGGGGTCGCACTGAAGCTTTCTTT
CASAYRGRTEAFF
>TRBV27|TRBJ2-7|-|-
TGTGCCAGCAGCTACCTTGGACAGCACTACGAGCAGTACTTC
CASSYLGQHYEQYF
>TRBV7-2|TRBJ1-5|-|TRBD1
TGTGCCAGCAGCCCCTGGACAGGGGGCGTTCAGCCCCAGCATTTT
CASSPWTGGVQPQHF
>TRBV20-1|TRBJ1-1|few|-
TGCAGTGCTAGTAGGAACAGGGTCACTGAAGCTTTCTTT
CSASRNRVTEAFF
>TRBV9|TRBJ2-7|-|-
TGTGCCAGCAGCGTGGCCGGGTCATCCGAGCAGTACTTC
CASSVAGSSEQYF
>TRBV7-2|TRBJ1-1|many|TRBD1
TGTGCCAGCAGCTCGCCTTCCGGGACAGGGGGGCCTTTCTTT
CASSSPSGTGGPFF
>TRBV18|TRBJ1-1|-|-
TGTGCCAGCTCACCAACCTCTTTTAGTGGCACTGAAGCTTTCTTT
CASSPTSFSGTEAFF
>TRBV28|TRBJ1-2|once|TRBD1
TGTGCCAGCAGTTTGTTAGGGGGCCCTGGCTACACCTTC
CASSLLGGPGYTF
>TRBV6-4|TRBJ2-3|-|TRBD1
TGTGCCACCGCAATTGGACAGGGAGCAGATACGCAGTATTTT
CATAIGQGADTQYF
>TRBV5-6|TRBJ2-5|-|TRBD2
TGTGCCAGCAGCCTCCCGGGGCTAGCGGTACAAGAGACCCAGTACTTC
CASSLPGLAVQETQYF
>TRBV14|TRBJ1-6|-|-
TGTGCCAGCAGCCCGACAGAACTCCATAATTCACCCCTCCACTTT
CASSPTELHNSPLHF
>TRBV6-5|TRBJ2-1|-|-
TGTGCCAGCAGTTTCGGGGGCAATGAGCAGTTCTTC
CASSFGGNEQFF
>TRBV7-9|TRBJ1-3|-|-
TGTGCCAGCAGCTTCCTGACCGGGAGGACTGGAAACACCATATATTTT
CASSFLTGRTGNTIYF
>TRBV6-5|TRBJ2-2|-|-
TGTGCCAGTCAGCCTGGCGGCTTCTTTGACGGGGAGCTGTTTTTT
CASQPGGFFDGELFF
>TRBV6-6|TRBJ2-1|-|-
TGTGCCAGCACTAGGACGGGAAGCTCCTACAATGAGCAGTTCTTC
CASTRTGSSYNEQFF
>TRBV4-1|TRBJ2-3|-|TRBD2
TGCGCCAGCAGCCAAACAATCCAAAGCGGGAGGTTGACTGATACGCAGTATTTT
CASSQTIQSGRLTDTQYF
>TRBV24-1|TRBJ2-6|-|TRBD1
TGTGCCACCAGTGACACCGGGACAGCTTTCTCTGGGGCCAACGTCCTGACTTTC
CATSDTGTAFSGANVLTF
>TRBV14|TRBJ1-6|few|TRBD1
TGTGCCAGCAGCCAAGATCTAGGGACAGGCAGACATTCACCCCTCCACTTT
CASSQDLGTGRHSPLHF
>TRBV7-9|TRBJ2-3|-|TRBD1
TGTGCCAGCAGCTCGGACAGGGGGACATCTAGCACAGATACGCAGTATTTT
CASSSDRGTSSTDTQYF
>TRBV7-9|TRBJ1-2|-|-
TGTGCCAGCAGCGTCCAGGGGATTGGCTACACCTTC
CASSVQGIGYTF
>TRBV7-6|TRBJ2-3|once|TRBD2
TGTGCCAGCAGCTTAGGCGCTAGCGGGAGAAGCTCAGATACGCAGTATTTT
CASSLGASGRSSDTQYF
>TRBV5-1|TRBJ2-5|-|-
TGCGCCAGCAGCTTGGCTTCGTTCCAAGAGACCCAGTACTTC
CASSLASFQETQYF
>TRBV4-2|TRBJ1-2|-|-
TGTGCCAGCAGCCGCACGGAACTAGGGCATGGCTACACCTTC
CASSRTELGHGYTF
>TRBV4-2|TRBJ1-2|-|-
TGTGCCAGCAGCCAAGATAGGGGTACGGGAGCGAACTATGGCTACACCTTC
CASSQDRGTGANYGYTF
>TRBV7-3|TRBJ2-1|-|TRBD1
TGTGCCAGCAGCTCGGGACAGGGGGCAGGGGATGAGCAGTTCTTC
CASSSGQGAGDEQFF